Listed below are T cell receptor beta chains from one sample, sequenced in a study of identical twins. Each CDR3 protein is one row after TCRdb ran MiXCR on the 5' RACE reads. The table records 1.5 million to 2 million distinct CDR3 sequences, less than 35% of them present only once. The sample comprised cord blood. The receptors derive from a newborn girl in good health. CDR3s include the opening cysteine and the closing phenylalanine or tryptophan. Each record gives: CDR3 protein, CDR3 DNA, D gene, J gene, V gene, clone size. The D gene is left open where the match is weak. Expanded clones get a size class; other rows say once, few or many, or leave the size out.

CDR3aa: CASSRDRTGYGYTF
CDR3nt: TGCGCCAGCAGCCGAGATCGAACAGGGTATGGCTACACCTTC
d_gene: NA
j_gene: TRBJ1-2
v_gene: TRBV4-1
abundance: NA

CDR3aa: CASSLGTAEKLFF
CDR3nt: TGTGCCAGCAGCTTGGGGACCGCTGAAAAACTGTTTTTT
d_gene: NA
j_gene: TRBJ1-4
v_gene: TRBV5-6
abundance: many

CDR3aa: CSASGALNTEAFF
CDR3nt: TGCAGTGCTTCCGGGGCACTGAACACTGAAGCTTTCTTT
d_gene: NA
j_gene: TRBJ1-1
v_gene: TRBV20-1
abundance: NA

CDR3aa: CASSLEPSVTTDTQYF
CDR3nt: TGCGCCAGCAGCTTAGAGCCGAGCGTCACCACAGATACGCAGTATTTT
d_gene: NA
j_gene: TRBJ2-3
v_gene: TRBV5-1
abundance: many

CDR3aa: CASIRPDRDGYTF
CDR3nt: TGTGCCAGTATCCGACCGGACAGGGATGGCTACACCTTC
d_gene: TRBD1
j_gene: TRBJ1-2
v_gene: TRBV19
abundance: NA

CDR3aa: CASSLRGQSYEQYF
CDR3nt: TGTGCCAGCAGTTTAAGAGGACAGTCCTACGAGCAGTACTTC
d_gene: NA
j_gene: TRBJ2-7
v_gene: TRBV27
abundance: many

CDR3aa: CASSSLRGRLNTEAFF
CDR3nt: TGTGCCAGCAGCTCGCTCAGGGGGCGCTTGAACACTGAAGCTTTCTTT
d_gene: TRBD1
j_gene: TRBJ1-1
v_gene: TRBV11-2
abundance: NA

CDR3aa: CSAGDFPYEQYF
CDR3nt: TGCAGTGCTGGGGACTTTCCCTACGAGCAGTACTTC
d_gene: NA
j_gene: TRBJ2-7
v_gene: TRBV20-1
abundance: many

CDR3aa: CASSLEGPLSNYGYTF
CDR3nt: TGTGCCAGCAGTTTGGAGGGGCCCTTATCTAACTATGGCTACACCTTC
d_gene: NA
j_gene: TRBJ1-2
v_gene: TRBV27
abundance: few

CDR3aa: CASSLRGGAGYGYTF
CDR3nt: TGCGCCAGCAGCTTGCGAGGGGGCGCCGGCTATGGCTACACCTTC
d_gene: TRBD1
j_gene: TRBJ1-2
v_gene: TRBV5-1
abundance: few

CDR3aa: CATSSQGNINTEAFF
CDR3nt: TGTGCCACCAGCAGCCAGGGGAATATAAACACTGAAGCTTTCTTT
d_gene: NA
j_gene: TRBJ1-1
v_gene: TRBV15
abundance: NA

CDR3aa: CASSIPSREETQYF
CDR3nt: TGCGCCAGCAGCATACCATCCAGGGAAGAGACCCAGTACTTC
d_gene: NA
j_gene: TRBJ2-5
v_gene: TRBV5-1
abundance: NA

CDR3aa: CASSQGGLGHGYTF
CDR3nt: TGTGCCAGCAGCCAAGGGGGGTTGGGACATGGCTACACCTTC
d_gene: NA
j_gene: TRBJ1-2
v_gene: TRBV3-1
abundance: NA

CDR3aa: CSARGQVENQPQHF
CDR3nt: TGCAGTGCTAGAGGGCAGGTCGAAAATCAGCCCCAGCATTTT
d_gene: NA
j_gene: TRBJ1-5
v_gene: TRBV20-1
abundance: NA

CDR3aa: CAIRDSQNEKLFF
CDR3nt: TGTGCCATCAGGGACAGCCAAAATGAAAAACTGTTTTTT
d_gene: NA
j_gene: TRBJ1-4
v_gene: TRBV10-3
abundance: few

CDR3aa: CASSERDRGLQETQYF
CDR3nt: TGTGCCAGCAGCGAAAGGGACAGGGGCCTTCAAGAGACCCAGTACTTC
d_gene: TRBD1
j_gene: TRBJ2-5
v_gene: TRBV13
abundance: NA

CDR3aa: CASSQDSPGVGQPQHF
CDR3nt: TGTGCCAGCAGCCAAGATTCGCCGGGGGTGGGGCAGCCCCAGCATTTT
d_gene: NA
j_gene: TRBJ1-5
v_gene: TRBV3-1
abundance: NA

CDR3aa: CATSEPGLNQPQHF
CDR3nt: TGTGCCACCAGTGAGCCAGGCCTAAATCAGCCCCAGCATTTT
d_gene: NA
j_gene: TRBJ1-5
v_gene: TRBV24-1
abundance: NA

CDR3aa: CASSSGTSQNYEQYF
CDR3nt: TGTGCCAGCTCCTCCGGGACTTCGCAAAATTACGAGCAGTACTTC
d_gene: NA
j_gene: TRBJ2-7
v_gene: TRBV5-8
abundance: NA

CDR3aa: CASSQAPPTGTSGNTGELFF
CDR3nt: TGTGCCAGCAGCCAAGCCCCCCCTACCGGGACTAGCGGGAACACCGGGGAGCTGTTTTTT
d_gene: TRBD2
j_gene: TRBJ2-2
v_gene: TRBV3-1
abundance: few

CDR3aa: CASSLTSGVGEQFF
CDR3nt: TGTGCCAGCAGTTTAACTAGCGGGGTAGGTGAGCAGTTCTTC
d_gene: TRBD2
j_gene: TRBJ2-1
v_gene: TRBV12-3/TRBV12-4
abundance: many

CDR3aa: CAISFLAGSTDTQYF
CDR3nt: TGTGCCATCAGTTTTTTGGCCGGTAGCACAGATACGCAGTATTTT
d_gene: NA
j_gene: TRBJ2-3
v_gene: TRBV12-3/TRBV12-4
abundance: few

CDR3aa: CASSPPTSGRGNIQYF
CDR3nt: TGTGCCAGCTCACCACCGACTAGCGGGAGGGGAAACATTCAGTACTTC
d_gene: TRBD2
j_gene: TRBJ2-4
v_gene: TRBV18
abundance: NA

CDR3aa: CASSEELGTDYGYTF
CDR3nt: TGTGCCAGCAGTGAAGAGTTAGGGACAGATTATGGCTACACCTTC
d_gene: TRBD1
j_gene: TRBJ1-2
v_gene: TRBV2
abundance: few

CDR3aa: CASSLHGRGSYEQYF
CDR3nt: TGTGCCAGCAGTCTGCACGGAAGGGGTTCCTACGAGCAGTACTTC
d_gene: NA
j_gene: TRBJ2-7
v_gene: TRBV25-1
abundance: NA

CDR3aa: CSGPDSRPDTQYF
CDR3nt: TGCAGTGGCCCGGACAGTCGCCCGGATACGCAGTATTTT
d_gene: NA
j_gene: TRBJ2-3
v_gene: TRBV20-1
abundance: few

CDR3aa: CASALTDTQYF
CDR3nt: TGCGCCAGCGCTCTCACAGATACGCAGTATTTT
d_gene: NA
j_gene: TRBJ2-3
v_gene: TRBV10-2
abundance: few

CDR3aa: CASSQAEIKRLAGEWGSTDTQYF
CDR3nt: TGTGCCAGCAGCCAAGCAGAAATAAAACGACTAGCGGGAGAGTGGGGAAGCACAGATACGCAGTATTTT
d_gene: TRBD2
j_gene: TRBJ2-3
v_gene: TRBV3-1
abundance: NA

CDR3aa: CASSLRDRGLRRSNYGYTF
CDR3nt: TGTGCCAGCAGCTTACGCGACAGGGGGCTACGTCGCTCTAACTATGGCTACACCTTC
d_gene: TRBD1
j_gene: TRBJ1-2
v_gene: TRBV13
abundance: few

CDR3aa: CASSLGGQEFTDTQYF
CDR3nt: TGTGCCAGCAGCTTAGGGGGGCAGGAGTTCACAGATACGCAGTATTTT
d_gene: NA
j_gene: TRBJ2-3
v_gene: TRBV11-3
abundance: NA

CDR3aa: CSTRTGVGEKLFF
CDR3nt: TGCAGTACTCGCACAGGGGTGGGGGAAAAACTGTTTTTT
d_gene: TRBD1
j_gene: TRBJ1-4
v_gene: TRBV20-1
abundance: NA

CDR3aa: CASSLGTSKVWQFF
CDR3nt: TGTGCCAGCTCACTAGGGACTAGCAAAGTCTGGCAGTTCTTC
d_gene: TRBD2
j_gene: TRBJ2-1
v_gene: TRBV18
abundance: NA

CDR3aa: CASSQVTGVGNTIYF
CDR3nt: TGTGCCAGCAGCCAAGTCACAGGGGTAGGAAACACCATATATTTT
d_gene: TRBD1
j_gene: TRBJ1-3
v_gene: TRBV4-2
abundance: NA

CDR3aa: CASSQVYQGANYGYTF
CDR3nt: TGCGCCAGCAGCCAAGTCTACCAGGGAGCTAACTATGGCTACACCTTC
d_gene: NA
j_gene: TRBJ1-2
v_gene: TRBV4-1
abundance: few

CDR3aa: CASSYGQNQPQHF
CDR3nt: TGCGCCAGCAGCTACGGACAGAATCAGCCCCAGCATTTT
d_gene: NA
j_gene: TRBJ1-5
v_gene: TRBV5-1
abundance: many

CDR3aa: CASSEGGTAYEQYF
CDR3nt: TGTGCCAGCAGTGAAGGTGGGACGGCCTACGAGCAGTACTTC
d_gene: NA
j_gene: TRBJ2-7
v_gene: TRBV2
abundance: NA

CDR3aa: CASASPYEQYF
CDR3nt: TGTGCCAGCGCTAGTCCTTACGAGCAGTACTTC
d_gene: NA
j_gene: TRBJ2-7
v_gene: TRBV2
abundance: NA

CDR3aa: CASSLAQILANYGYTF
CDR3nt: TGTGCCAGCAGCTTAGCCCAGATATTAGCTAACTATGGCTACACCTTC
d_gene: NA
j_gene: TRBJ1-2
v_gene: TRBV7-2
abundance: NA

CDR3aa: CASSQGTDPQETQYF
CDR3nt: TGTGCCAGCAGCCAAGGGACAGACCCCCAAGAGACCCAGTACTTC
d_gene: NA
j_gene: TRBJ2-5
v_gene: TRBV3-1
abundance: NA

CDR3aa: CSARDTTSPSYEQYF
CDR3nt: TGCAGTGCTAGAGATACGACTAGCCCCTCCTACGAGCAGTACTTC
d_gene: TRBD2
j_gene: TRBJ2-7
v_gene: TRBV20-1
abundance: few

CDR3aa: CSVSGLAGGRETQYF
CDR3nt: TGCAGCGTTAGCGGACTAGCGGGAGGCAGAGAGACCCAGTACTTC
d_gene: TRBD2
j_gene: TRBJ2-5
v_gene: TRBV29-1
abundance: NA

CDR3aa: CATSRALTRILNEQFF
CDR3nt: TGTGCCACCAGCAGAGCCTTGACCCGAATTTTAAATGAGCAGTTCTTC
d_gene: NA
j_gene: TRBJ2-1
v_gene: TRBV15
abundance: NA

CDR3aa: CASSSREQYF
CDR3nt: TGTGCCAGCAGCTCGAGAGAGCAGTACTTC
d_gene: NA
j_gene: TRBJ2-7
v_gene: TRBV28
abundance: NA

CDR3aa: CASETSGRALRQFF
CDR3nt: TGTGCCAGCGAAACTAGCGGGAGGGCCCTTAGGCAGTTCTTC
d_gene: TRBD2
j_gene: TRBJ2-1
v_gene: TRBV2
abundance: NA

CDR3aa: CASSYSIIGMIGELFF
CDR3nt: TGTGCCAGCAGTTACTCGATCATAGGGATGATCGGGGAGCTGTTTTTT
d_gene: NA
j_gene: TRBJ2-2
v_gene: TRBV6-5
abundance: NA

CDR3aa: CASSVGQGGYEQYF
CDR3nt: TGTGCCAGCAGCGTAGGGCAGGGGGGCTACGAGCAGTACTTC
d_gene: NA
j_gene: TRBJ2-7
v_gene: TRBV9
abundance: few

CDR3aa: CSVAFPGNTIYF
CDR3nt: TGCAGCGTGGCTTTTCCTGGAAACACCATATATTTT
d_gene: NA
j_gene: TRBJ1-3
v_gene: TRBV29-1
abundance: NA

CDR3aa: CASRSRTSGGDEQYF
CDR3nt: TGTGCCAGCAGGAGCAGGACTAGCGGGGGGGATGAGCAGTACTTC
d_gene: TRBD2
j_gene: TRBJ2-5
v_gene: TRBV4-2
abundance: NA

CDR3aa: CSIADRDPYEQYF
CDR3nt: TGCAGCATTGCGGACAGGGACCCCTACGAGCAGTACTTC
d_gene: TRBD1
j_gene: TRBJ2-7
v_gene: TRBV29-1
abundance: few